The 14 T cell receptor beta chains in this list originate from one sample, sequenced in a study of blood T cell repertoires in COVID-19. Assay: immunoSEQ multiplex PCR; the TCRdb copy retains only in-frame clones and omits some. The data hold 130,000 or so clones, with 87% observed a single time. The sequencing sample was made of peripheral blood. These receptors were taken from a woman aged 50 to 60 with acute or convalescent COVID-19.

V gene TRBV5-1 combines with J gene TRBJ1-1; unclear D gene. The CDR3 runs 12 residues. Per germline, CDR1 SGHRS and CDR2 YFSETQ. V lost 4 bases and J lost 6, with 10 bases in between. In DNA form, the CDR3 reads TGCGCCAGCAGCGGGGAGGGCCCTGAAGCTTTCTTT. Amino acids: CASSGEGPEAFF.

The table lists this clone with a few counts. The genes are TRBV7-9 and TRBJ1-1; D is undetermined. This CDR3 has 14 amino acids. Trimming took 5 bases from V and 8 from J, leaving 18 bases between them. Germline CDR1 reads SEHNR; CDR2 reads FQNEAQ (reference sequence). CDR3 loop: CASSPNGRGIEAFF. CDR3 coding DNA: TGTGCCAGCAGCCCGAATGGACGGGGAATCGAAGCTTTCTTT.

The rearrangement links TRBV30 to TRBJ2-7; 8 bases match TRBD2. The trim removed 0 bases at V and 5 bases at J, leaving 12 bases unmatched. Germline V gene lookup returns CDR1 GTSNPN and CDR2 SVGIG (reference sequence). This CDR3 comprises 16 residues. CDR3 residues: CAWSVWGSGIGNEQYF. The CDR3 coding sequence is TGTGCCTGGAGTGTATGGGGTAGCGGGATCGGTAACGAGCAGTACTTC.

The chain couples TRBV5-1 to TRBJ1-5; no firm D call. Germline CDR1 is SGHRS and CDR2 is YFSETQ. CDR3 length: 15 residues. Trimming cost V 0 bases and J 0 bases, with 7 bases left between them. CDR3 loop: CASSLAGDSNQPQHF. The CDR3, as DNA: TGCGCCAGCAGCTTGGCCGGAGATAGCAATCAGCCCCAGCATTTT.

Here the CDR3 reads CASRRQGIVYTDTQYF. The CDR3 region has the DNA TGCGCCAGCAGAAGACAGGGGATCGTTTACACAGATACGCAGTATTTT. The V call is TRBV10-1, the J call TRBJ2-3; TRBD1 matches at 8 bases. Germline-derived CDR1 and CDR2 are WNHNN and SYGVQD (reference sequence). The CDR3 contains 16 residues. V dropped 6 bases and J dropped 2; count of bases not matched to a gene: 10.

DNA of the CDR3: TGCAGTGCTATAGTTTCCTACGAGCAGTACTTC. It translates to CSAIVSYEQYF. This sequence joins TRBV20-1 and TRBJ2-7; D is undetermined. V was shortened by 4 bases and J by 1 base, with 5 bases between the two germline ends. Germline values: CDR1 DFQATT, CDR2 SNEGSKA (reference sequence). CDR3 size: 11 residues.

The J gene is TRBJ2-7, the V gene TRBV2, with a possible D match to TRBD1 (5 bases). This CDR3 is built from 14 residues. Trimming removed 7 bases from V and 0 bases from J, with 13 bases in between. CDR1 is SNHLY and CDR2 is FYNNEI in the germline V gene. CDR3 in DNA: TGTGCCAGCAAGGTGGACATGTACTCCTACGAGCAGTACTTC. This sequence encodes CASKVDMYSYEQYF.

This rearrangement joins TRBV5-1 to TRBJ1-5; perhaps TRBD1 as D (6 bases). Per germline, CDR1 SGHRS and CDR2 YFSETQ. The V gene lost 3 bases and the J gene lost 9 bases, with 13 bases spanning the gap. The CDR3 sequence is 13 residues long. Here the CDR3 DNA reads TGCGCCAGCAGCTGGGGAGGGGGGGGGCCCCAGCATTTT. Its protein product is CASSWGGGGPQHF.

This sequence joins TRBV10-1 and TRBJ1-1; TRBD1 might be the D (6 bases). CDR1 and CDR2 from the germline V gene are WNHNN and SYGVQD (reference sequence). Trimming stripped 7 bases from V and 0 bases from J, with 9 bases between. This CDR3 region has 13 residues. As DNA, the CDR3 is TGCGCCAGCACGGGACACCTGAACACTGAAGCTTTCTTT. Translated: CASTGHLNTEAFF.

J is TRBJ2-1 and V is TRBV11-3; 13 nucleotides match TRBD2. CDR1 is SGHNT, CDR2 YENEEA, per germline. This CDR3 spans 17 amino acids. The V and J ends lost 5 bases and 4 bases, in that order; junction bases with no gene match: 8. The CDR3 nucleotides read TGTGCCAGCAGCGTAACTAGCGGGAGGGAAACTTACAATGAGCAGTTCTTC. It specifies CASSVTSGRETYNEQFF.

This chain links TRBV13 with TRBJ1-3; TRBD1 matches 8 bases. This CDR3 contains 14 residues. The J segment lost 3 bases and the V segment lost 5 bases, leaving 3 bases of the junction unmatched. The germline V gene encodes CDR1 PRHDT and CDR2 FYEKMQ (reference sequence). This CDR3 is CASSLGQGGNTIYF. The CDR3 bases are TGTGCCAGCAGCCTCGGACAGGGTGGAAACACCATATATTTT.

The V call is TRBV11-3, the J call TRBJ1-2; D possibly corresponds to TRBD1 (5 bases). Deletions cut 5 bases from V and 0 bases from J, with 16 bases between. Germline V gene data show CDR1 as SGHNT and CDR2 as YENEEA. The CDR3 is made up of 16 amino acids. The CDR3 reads CASSPAGTQPNYGYTF. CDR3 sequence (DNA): TGTGCCAGCAGCCCAGCCGGGACTCAACCTAACTATGGCTACACCTTC.

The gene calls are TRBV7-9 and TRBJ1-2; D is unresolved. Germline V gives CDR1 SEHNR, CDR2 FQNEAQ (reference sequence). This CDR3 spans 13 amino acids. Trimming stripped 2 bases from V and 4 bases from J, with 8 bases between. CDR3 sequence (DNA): TGTGCCAGCAGCTTAACCAACAGCTATGGCTACACCTTC. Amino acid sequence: CASSLTNSYGYTF.

As DNA, the CDR3 is TGTGCCTCGGAGTTAGGACAGGGTAACGAGCAGTACTTC. Protein product: CASELGQGNEQYF. V usage is TRBV30 and J usage is TRBJ2-7; 8 positions match TRBD1. The CDR3 totals 13 residues. The V gene end was trimmed by 7 bases and the J gene end by 5 bases; junction bases not matched to a gene: 10. The germline CDR1 and CDR2 sequences are GTSNPN and SVGIG (reference sequence).